This entry concerns a single TCR beta chain. The table lists this clonotype with many counts. No antigen is known for it. No base quality values were provided; no much bigger clone lies one nucleotide off. The study was a case-control design nested within a healthcare worker cohort in London, UK, with weekly nasopharyngeal swab PCR tests and blood sampling. Healthcare workers were recruited during the week of the UK lockdown, between 23 and 31 March 2020, and followed weekly for up to 16 weeks. The CDR1 and CDR2 encoded by the germline V gene are SGHAT and FQNNGV. The germline V end is reduced by 4 bases and the J end by 2 bases; junction bases left unmatched: 2. The CDR3 runs 15 residues from the cysteine to the phenylalanine. Just CDR3 DNA is preserved here, 45 bases in frame from base 1. The data were obtained in a study of early T cells in non-severe SARS-CoV-2 infection (dated by TCRdb to about 2021). Concerning the study at large: Because TCR sequencing was done on bulk RNA from unsorted whole blood, the alpha and beta chains could not be paired.

Libraries were constructed by 5' RACE. Sequenced on a NextSeq 500. Unique molecular identifiers were attached to individual cDNA molecules in the TCR library protocol so that sequencing error and PCR bias could be corrected. Both TCR alpha and beta chains were sequenced, and tight co-correlation was observed between alpha and beta sequence abundances in each sample. As for how the authors treated the data: Decombinator V4 was used to perform V gene, J gene and CDR3 annotation of TCR sequences. Expanded TCRs were defined as changing significantly between any two time points under a Poisson model with p below 0.0001. TCR abundances were normalised to the total number of TCRs sequenced in each sample and reported as counts per million. TRAV1-2 paired with TRAJ12, TRAJ20 or TRAJ33 defined MAIT TCRs, while TRAV10 paired with TRAJ18 defined iNKT TCRs. A search of VDJdb, accessed on 1 November 2021, was run for TCRs annotated to CMV, EBV and SARS-CoV-2, with TCRs annotated for multiple antigens excluded. The public reads were reprocessed in TCRdb via fastp at Q25 and MiXCR, keeping in-frame beta chains. Identical CDR3 proteins give one entry, which carries the most common genes and DNA. TCRdb's processing, not the study's, gives the V and J calls here. The sample profile shows roughly 70,000 distinct CDR3 sequences; about an eighth of them were found once. The biggest ten clones account for roughly 1.3% of the sample.

Broad study findings and their caveats: VDJdb matching was skewed toward anti-spike CD8 responses and likely underestimated virus-specific expansions, missing private and CD4 specificities.

The sequenced sample was whole blood. The sequence was obtained from an adult who was a healthcare worker with PCR-confirmed SARS-CoV-2 infection or an uninfected control (not recorded which). The chain links TRBV11-2 with TRBJ2-3, with 11 junctional bases fitting TRBD2. The DNA reads TGTGCCAGCAGCTCTAGCGGGAGGTACACAGATACGCAGTATTTT. This yields the protein CASSSSGRYTDTQYF.